The 19 T cell receptor beta chains given below trace back to one sample, sequenced in a study of molecular identifiers for immune sequencing clone quantification. TCRdb redid the calling of the PCR reads with MiXCR, one entry per CDR3 protein. The sample shows about 63,000 distinct CDR3 sequences, about 20% of them seen only once. Sequencing was done on a sample of naive CD8+ T cells from blood, with Jurkat cell RNA spiked in. The subset denotes: FACS-sorted CD8+CD4-CCR7+CD45RA+ naive T cells. The receptor set was obtained from a human donor in good health. Some libraries in this study had Jurkat cell RNA spiked in.

This clonotype was detected only a few times. Relative to the germline gene, one junction end is altered; a read error may explain this. The V call is TRBV7-7, the J call TRBJ2-7; a possible D gene is TRBD2 (5 bases). Germline V gene data show CDR1 as SSHAT and CDR2 as FNYEAQ (reference sequence). This CDR3 is 14 amino acids long. The CDR3 DNA follows: TGTGCTAGCAGTCCAGCTCTAGCTTCCTACGAGCAGTACTTC. As protein: CASSPALASYEQYF.

The chain employs TRBV19 and TRBJ2-1, with D perhaps matching TRBD1 (6 bases). Germline CDR1 LNHDA, CDR2 SQIVND (reference sequence). Trimming removed 5 bases at V and 12 bases at J, with 17 bases between. The CDR3 totals 13 residues. The CDR3 DNA is TGTGCCAGTAGTCCACAGGGTTCGGATGGGCAGTTCTTC. Residues: CASSPQGSDGQFF.

This clonotype was seen more than once but under ten times. A much larger clone is a single base away; this may be a read error. The chain carries TRBV7-9 and TRBJ2-7, with D possibly called TRBD1 or TRBD2 (5 bases each). The CDR3 contains 16 residues. From germline, CDR1 is SEHNR and CDR2 FQNEAQ (reference sequence). The CDR3, as DNA: TGTGCCAGCAGCTCGTCTGCCGGGGCCAATCACTACGGGCAGTACTTC. This translates into CASSSSAGANHYGQYF.

This rearrangement joins TRBV6-6 to TRBJ2-1; TRBD1 might be the D (5 bases). Germline V CDR1 and CDR2: MNHNY, SVGAGI (reference sequence). The CDR3 spans 12 residues. Trimming cost V 6 bases and J 7 bases, with 10 bases left between them. Here the CDR3 reads CASSPAGNEQFF. The DNA of the CDR3 is TGTGCCAGCAGCCCTGCAGGGAATGAGCAGTTCTTC.

This clonotype appeared many times. The genes are TRBV30 and TRBJ2-7; 10 bases line up with TRBD1. Trimming removed 5 bases from V and 2 bases from J; junction bases left unmatched: 12. The length of the CDR3 is 16 residues. The germline V gene encodes CDR1 GTSNPN and CDR2 SVGIG (reference sequence). The CDR3 bases are TGTGCCTGGGGACAGGGGGTAGCGGTCCACGCCTACGAGCAGTACTTC. Its translation is CAWGQGVAVHAYEQYF.

This chain uses TRBV28 with TRBJ2-7; 8 positions agree with TRBD1. The junction had 4 bases not matched to a gene; V was cut back by 0 bases and J by 3 bases. The V gene's germline CDR1 is MDHEN and CDR2 SYDVKM. This CDR3 has 15 amino acids. DNA of the CDR3: TGTGCCAGCAGTTTATGGGGACAGGTCTACTACGAGCAGTACTTC. Residues: CASSLWGQVYYEQYF. Full variable domain (missing parts from reference TRBV28 and TRBJ2-7): DVKVTQSSRYLVKRTGEKVFLECVQDMDHENMFWYRQDPGLGLRLIYFSYDVKMKEKGDIPEGYSVSREKKERFSLILESASTNQTSMYLCASSLWGQVYYEQYFGPGTRLTVT.

Regarding this clonotype: A much bigger clone sits one base away, suggesting this may be a read error. This chain uses TRBV27 with TRBJ2-4; D perhaps matches TRBD1 (6 bases). The V and J ends lost 6 bases and 12 bases respectively, with 15 bases between them. The CDR3 loop spans 12 amino acids. Germline V gene data show CDR1 as MNHEY and CDR2 as SMNVEV (reference sequence). CDR3 loop: CASSHIGDTQYF. The CDR3 DNA sequence: TGTGCCAGCAGCCACATCGGGGACACTCAGTACTTC.

Note on this clonotype: A read error is possible here, since a much larger clone lies one base away. The chain employs TRBV30 and TRBJ2-7; TRBD2 aligns across 9 bases. The CDR3 length is 14 residues. CDR1 is GTSNPN, CDR2 SVGIG, per germline (reference sequence). Losses at the gene ends were 8 bases for V and 1 base for J; bases not matched to a gene: 9. The CDR3 DNA is TGTGCCCGGCAGCGGGAGGCGGGTTCCTACGAGCAGTACTTC. Residues: CARQREAGSYEQYF.

This clonotype was picked up many times. The genes are TRBV4-3 and TRBJ2-7; tentative D call: TRBD1 (6 bases). The CDR3 loop spans 14 amino acids. Trimming pared 0 bases from V and 3 bases from J, leaving 9 bases between. Per the germline V gene, CDR1 is LGHNA and CDR2 is YSLEER. The CDR3 sequence: CASSQDVQGYEQYF. The CDR3 nucleotides are TGCGCCAGCAGCCAAGATGTACAGGGCTACGAGCAGTACTTC.

At least ten counts were recorded for this clonotype. The rearrangement joins TRBV27 to TRBJ1-1; D remains ambiguous. Trimming removed 6 bases at V and 5 bases at J, with 13 bases between. The CDR3 runs 13 residues. The V gene's germline CDR1 is MNHEY and CDR2 SMNVEV (reference sequence). The CDR3 region has the DNA TGTGCCAGCAGCCCAGGTATCCCGACTGAAGCTTTCTTT. It translates to CASSPGIPTEAFF.

This clonotype came up many times. The gene calls are TRBV6-1 and TRBJ1-5, with TRBD1 as a possible D gene (6 bases). This CDR3 region has 15 residues. V was clipped by 5 bases and J by 0 bases, with 11 bases between them. Germline V gives CDR1 MNHNS, CDR2 SASEGT. This CDR3 reads CASSFRDNSNQPQHF. The DNA of the CDR3 is TGTGCCAGCAGTTTCCGGGACAATAGCAATCAGCCCCAGCATTTT.

V usage is TRBV7-9 and J usage is TRBJ2-2; TRBD1 might be the D (5 bases). The germline V and J ends were trimmed by 2 bases and 3 bases, with 19 bases remaining between them. The CDR3 consists of 18 residues. Germline V lookup: CDR1 SEHNR, CDR2 FQNEAQ (reference sequence). The CDR3 DNA is TGTGCCAGCAGCTTAACCGTTATCCTCGAGACAGACACCGGGGAGCTGTTTTTT. Its protein is CASSLTVILETDTGELFF.

The rearrangement links TRBV27 to TRBJ2-1, with TRBD2 matching over 11 bases. J was trimmed by 7 bases and V by 5 bases; bases with no gene match: 7. The CDR3 spans 15 residues. The germline CDR1 and CDR2 sequences are MNHEY and SMNVEV (reference sequence). The CDR3 spells CASSLGLAVANEQFF. CDR3 DNA: TGTGCCAGCAGTCTGGGACTAGCGGTCGCTAATGAGCAGTTCTTC.

Notes on this clonotype: A single base separates this from a much larger clone, so it may be a read error. The gene calls are TRBV28 and TRBJ2-7, with TRBD2 matching 8 bases. V was clipped by 0 bases and J by 9 bases; unmatched bases: 13. The CDR3 contains 16 residues. Germline V lookup: CDR1 MDHEN, CDR2 SYDVKM. CDR3 coding DNA: TGTGCCAGCAGTTTATGGCCAGCGGGAGCGGCGTTAGGGCAGTACTTC. This codes for CASSLWPAGAALGQYF.

The table lists this clonotype with many counts. V usage is TRBV29-1 and J usage is TRBJ1-3; unclear D gene. V lost 4 bases to trimming and J lost 3 bases, with 10 bases between them. Germline lookup yields CDR1 SQVTM and CDR2 ANQGSEA. This CDR3 contains 13 residues. Written as DNA, the CDR3 is TGCAGCGTTGGGGGAGGGAATGGAAACACCATATATTTT. Its translation is CSVGGGNGNTIYF.

Details on this clonotype: This may arise from a read error, as a much more abundant clone is one base away. This CDR3 is CASSGGGAGTQYF. The CDR3 nucleotides read TGTGCCAGCAGCGGGGGTGGGGCAGGTACGCAGTATTTT. This sequence joins TRBV9 and TRBJ2-3; D might be TRBD1 (5 bases). The V end was cut by 3 bases, the J end by 8 bases, with 13 bases between. The germline gives CDR1 SGDLS, CDR2 YYNGEE. The CDR3 runs to 13 residues.

This clonotype was recorded a few times. This chain connects TRBV18 to TRBJ1-5, with D hard to call. V lost 2 bases and J 0 bases, leaving 11 bases between the germline ends. CDR1 and CDR2 (germline): KGHSH, LQKENI. This CDR3 is 16 amino acids long. CDR3 DNA: TGTGCCAGCTCACCAGAAACAGCCATTAGCAATCAGCCCCAGCATTTT. It encodes CASSPETAISNQPQHF.

This clonotype was observed a handful of times. The rearrangement joins TRBV29-1 to TRBJ1-2; no clear D gene. V lost 1 base and J lost 2, with 5 bases in between. The germline gives CDR1 SQVTM, CDR2 ANQGSEA. CDR3 length equals 12 residues. This CDR3 reads CSVEGNNYGYTF. The CDR3 DNA reads as TGCAGCGTTGAAGGCAACAACTATGGCTACACCTTC.

This clonotype was detected a few times. This may stem from a read error, because a much larger clone lies one nucleotide away. This sequence joins TRBV4-3 and TRBJ1-4; 10 positions match TRBD1. CDR1 is LGHNA, CDR2 YSLEER, per germline. The V gene end was trimmed by 3 bases and the J gene end by 7 bases; junction bases not matched to a gene: 5. The CDR3 length is 15 residues. The CDR3 DNA follows: TGCGCCAGCAGCCAGGGACAGGGGTTTAGTGAAAAACTGTTTTTT. It encodes CASSQGQGFSEKLFF.